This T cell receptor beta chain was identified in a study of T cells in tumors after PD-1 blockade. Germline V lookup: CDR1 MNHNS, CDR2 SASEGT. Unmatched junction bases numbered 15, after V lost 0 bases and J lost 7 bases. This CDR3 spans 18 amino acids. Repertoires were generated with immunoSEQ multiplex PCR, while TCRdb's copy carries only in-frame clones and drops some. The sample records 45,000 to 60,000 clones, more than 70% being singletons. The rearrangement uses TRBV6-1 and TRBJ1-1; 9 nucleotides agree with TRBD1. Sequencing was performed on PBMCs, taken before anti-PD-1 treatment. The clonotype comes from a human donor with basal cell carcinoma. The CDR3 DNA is TGTGCCAGCAGTGAAGCCAGTCCCGGGACAGGGTGGAAAGATGAAGCTTTCTTT. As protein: CASSEASPGTGWKDEAFF.